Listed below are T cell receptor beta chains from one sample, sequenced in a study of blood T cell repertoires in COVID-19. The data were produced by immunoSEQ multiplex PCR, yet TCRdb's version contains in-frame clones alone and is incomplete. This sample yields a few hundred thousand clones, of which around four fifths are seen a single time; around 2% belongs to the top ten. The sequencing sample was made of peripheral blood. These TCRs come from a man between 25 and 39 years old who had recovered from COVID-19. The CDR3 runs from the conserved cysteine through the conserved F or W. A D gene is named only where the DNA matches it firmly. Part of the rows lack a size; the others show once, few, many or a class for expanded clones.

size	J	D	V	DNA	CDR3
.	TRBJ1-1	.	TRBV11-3	TGTGCCAGCAGCTCGGGACTGGAGAACACTGAAGCTTTCTTT	CASSSGLENTEAFF
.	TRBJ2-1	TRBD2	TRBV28	TGTGCCAGCACCTCCCCCTGGCGGGGGGCCGATGAGCAGTTCTTC	CASTSPWRGADEQFF
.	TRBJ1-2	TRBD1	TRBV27	TGTGCCAGCAGACCGACAGGGTCGAACTATGGCTACACCTTC	CASRPTGSNYGYTF
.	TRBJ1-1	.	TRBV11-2	TGTGCCAGCAGCTTTTGGGGGAGAGGGGGTCTCGTGGAAGCTTTCTTT	CASSFWGRGGLVEAFF
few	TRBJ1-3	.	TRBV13	TGTGCCAGCAGCTTAGGGCAGGGTACCCGAAGATCTGGCACCATATATTTT	CASSLGQGTRRSGTIYF
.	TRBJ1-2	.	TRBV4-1	TGCGCCAGCAGCCCGCTGGTCCAGTCCACCAACTATGGCTACACCTTC	CASSPLVQSTNYGYTF
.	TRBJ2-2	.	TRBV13	TGTGCCAGCAGCTTAAGTGAGGCGACAGATTTGACCGGGGAGCTGTTTTTT	CASSLSEATDLTGELFF
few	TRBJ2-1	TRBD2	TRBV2	TGTGCCAGCAGTATGCAGACTAGCGGGGGTTACAATGAGCAGTTCTTC	CASSMQTSGGYNEQFF
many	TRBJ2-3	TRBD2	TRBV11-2	TGTGCCAGCAGCCCGGGAGGGGGTCCGGATACGCAGTATTTT	CASSPGGGPDTQYF
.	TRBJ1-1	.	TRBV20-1	TGCAGTGCTAGTTCAGGTAACACTGAAGCTTTCTTT	CSASSGNTEAFF
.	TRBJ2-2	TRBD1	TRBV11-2	TGTGCCAGCAGCTCGGGGACAGCTTACACCGGGGAGCTGTTTTTT	CASSSGTAYTGELFF
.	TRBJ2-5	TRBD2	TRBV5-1	TGCGCCAGCAGCTTAGCTAGCGGGTACCAAGAGACCCAGTACTTC	CASSLASGYQETQYF
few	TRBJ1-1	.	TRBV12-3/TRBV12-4	TGTGCCAGCAGTCGTTGGAGCACTGAAGCTTTCTTT	CASSRWSTEAFF
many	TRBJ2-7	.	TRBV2	TGTGCCAGCAGTGGCGCCTACGAGCAGTACTTC	CASSGAYEQYF
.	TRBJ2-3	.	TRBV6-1	TGTGCCAGCAGTGAAGTCGGCGGGTGGACAGATACGCAGTATTTT	CASSEVGGWTDTQYF
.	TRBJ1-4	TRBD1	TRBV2	TGTGCCAGCAGTGAGAGGACAGGAGGTGAAAAACTGTTTTTT	CASSERTGGEKLFF
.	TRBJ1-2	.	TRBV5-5	TGTGCCAGCAGCTTGGCTTCCGGGGTCTCCAACTATGGCTACACCTTC	CASSLASGVSNYGYTF
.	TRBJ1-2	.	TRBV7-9	TGTGCCAGCAGCCCACCGGGGGGGTATGGCTACACCTTC	CASSPPGGYGYTF
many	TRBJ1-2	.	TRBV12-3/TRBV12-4	TGTGCCAGCAGCAAAGAAAGAAAGAGTGGCTACACCTTC	CASSKERKSGYTF
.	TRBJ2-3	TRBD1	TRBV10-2	TGCGCCAGCAGGAGGGACAGCTCTAGCACAGATACGCAGTATTTT	CASRRDSSSTDTQYF
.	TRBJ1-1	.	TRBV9	TGTGCCAGCAGCGTAGCCCCAAGGGGCACTGAAGCTTTCTTT	CASSVAPRGTEAFF
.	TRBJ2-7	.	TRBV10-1	TGCGCCAGCAGTGAGTCTCTAGCAGACGAGCAGTACTTC	CASSESLADEQYF
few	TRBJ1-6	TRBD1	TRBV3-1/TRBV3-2	TGTGCCAGCAGCCTCGGACAGGGCTATCGGTCACCCCTCCACTTT	CASSLGQGYRSPLHF
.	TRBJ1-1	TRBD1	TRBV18	TGTGCCAGCTCACTCGGACAGGGAGAAGCTTTCTTT	CASSLGQGEAFF
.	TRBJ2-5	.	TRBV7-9	TGTGCCAGCACCCGAATGCGAGGCGTGGAGACCCAGTACTTC	CASTRMRGVETQYF
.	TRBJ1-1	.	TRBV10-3	TGTGCCATCAGTGAGTTTAACAGAGCCTTGAACACTGAAGCTTTCTTT	CAISEFNRALNTEAFF
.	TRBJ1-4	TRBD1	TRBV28	TGTGCCAGCAGCTTGATCTCAGGGGGTAATGAAAAACTGTTTTTT	CASSLISGGNEKLFF
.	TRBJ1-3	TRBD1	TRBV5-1	TGCGCCAGCAGCGAGCGGACAGGGAGCGGAAACACCATATATTTT	CASSERTGSGNTIYF
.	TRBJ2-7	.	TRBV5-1	TGCGCCAGCAGTTCACGACCGACATTATCCTACGAGCAGTACTTC	CASSSRPTLSYEQYF
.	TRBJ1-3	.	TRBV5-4	TGTGCCAGCAGCTTGGGGCCCCGGGAAGGAAACACCATATATTTT	CASSLGPREGNTIYF
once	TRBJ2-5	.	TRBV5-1	TGCGCCAGCAGCTTAAGGGACATCACCCAAGAGACCCAGTACTTC	CASSLRDITQETQYF
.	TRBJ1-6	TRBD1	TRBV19	TGTGCCAGTAGTATCACAGGGGTTAATTCACCCCTCCACTTT	CASSITGVNSPLHF
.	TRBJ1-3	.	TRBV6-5	TGTGCCAGCAGTCAGACAGGAGACTCTGGAAACACCATATATTTT	CASSQTGDSGNTIYF
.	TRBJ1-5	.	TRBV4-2	TGTGCCAGCAGCCAAGACAGATCCAATCAGCCCCAGCATTTT	CASSQDRSNQPQHF
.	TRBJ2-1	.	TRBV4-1	TGCGCCAGCAGCCAAGAGGGAGTGGCAGCTGGGAGTGAGCAGTTCTTC	CASSQEGVAAGSEQFF
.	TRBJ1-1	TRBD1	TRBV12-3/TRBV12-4	TGTGCCAGCGGAATAACAGGGGGCACTGAAGCTTTCTTT	CASGITGGTEAFF
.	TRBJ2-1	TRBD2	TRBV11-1	TGTGCCAGCAAAAGCGCTAGCGGGTCGGGGGGCGAGCAGTTCTTC	CASKSASGSGGEQFF
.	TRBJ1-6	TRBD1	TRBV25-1	TGTGCCAGCAGTGCGGGACAGGGGGCGTTTTCACCCCTCCACTTT	CASSAGQGAFSPLHF
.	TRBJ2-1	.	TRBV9	TGTGCCAGCAGCCCGGGGGACTTCTACAATGAGCAGTTCTTC	CASSPGDFYNEQFF
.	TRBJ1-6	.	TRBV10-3	TGTGCCATCAGTGAGTCTGGCAGGGGTAATAATTCACCCCTCCACTTT	CAISESGRGNNSPLHF